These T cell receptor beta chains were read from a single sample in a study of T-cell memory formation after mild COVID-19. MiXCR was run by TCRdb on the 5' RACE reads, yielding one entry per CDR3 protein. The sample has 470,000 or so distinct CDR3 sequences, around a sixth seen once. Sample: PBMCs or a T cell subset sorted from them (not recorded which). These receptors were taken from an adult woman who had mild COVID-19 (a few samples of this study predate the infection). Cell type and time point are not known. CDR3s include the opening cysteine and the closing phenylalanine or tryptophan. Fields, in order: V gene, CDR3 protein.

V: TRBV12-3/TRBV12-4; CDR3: CASIQTSGRADTQYF
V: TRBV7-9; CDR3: CASSFGSGAENEQFF
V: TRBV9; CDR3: CASSETGDWDTEAFF
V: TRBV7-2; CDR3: CASSRGGAYNEQFF
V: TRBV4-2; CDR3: CASSQETSGRGYEQYF
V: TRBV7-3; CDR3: CASSLRAVSTDTQYF
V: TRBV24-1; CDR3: CATSEQKISSYNEQFF
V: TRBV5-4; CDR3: CASSLLVRGDTEAFF
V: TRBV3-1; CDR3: CASSQVAEQFF
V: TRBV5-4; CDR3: CASSYGTGGRNEQFF